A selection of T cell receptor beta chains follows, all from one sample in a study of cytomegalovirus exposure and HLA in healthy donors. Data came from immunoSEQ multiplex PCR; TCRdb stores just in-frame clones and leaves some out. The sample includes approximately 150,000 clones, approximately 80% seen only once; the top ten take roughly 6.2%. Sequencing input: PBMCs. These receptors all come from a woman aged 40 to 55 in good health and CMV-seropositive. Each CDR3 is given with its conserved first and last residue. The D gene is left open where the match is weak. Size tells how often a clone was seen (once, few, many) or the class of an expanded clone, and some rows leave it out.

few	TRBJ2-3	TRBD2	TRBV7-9	CASSQTSPGTDTQYF	TGTGCCAGCAGCCAGACTAGCCCCGGCACAGATACGCAGTATTTT
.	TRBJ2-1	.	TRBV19	CASSIAGSYNEQFF	TGTGCCAGTAGTATAGCGGGCTCCTACAATGAGCAGTTCTTC
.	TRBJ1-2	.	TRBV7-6	CASSLAGEGAYGYTF	TGTGCCAGCAGCTTAGCAGGGGAAGGGGCCTATGGCTACACCTTC
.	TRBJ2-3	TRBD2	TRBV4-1	CASSHGRLLAASTDTQYF	TGCGCCAGCAGCCACGGAAGGTTACTAGCGGCTAGCACAGATACGCAGTATTTT
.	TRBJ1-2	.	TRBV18	CASSPQEAVFATGGYTF	TGTGCCAGCTCACCACAGGAGGCCGTGTTTGCTACCGGTGGCTACACCTTC
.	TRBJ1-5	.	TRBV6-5	CASSYSRGAGQPQHF	TGTGCCAGCAGTTATTCGCGTGGGGCAGGTCAGCCCCAGCATTTT
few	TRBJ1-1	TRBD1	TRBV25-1	CASIKGAEAFF	TGTGCCAGCATAAAGGGGGCGGAAGCTTTCTTT
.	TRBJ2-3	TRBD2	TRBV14	CASSHSSGRADTQYF	TGTGCCAGCAGCCATTCTAGCGGGAGGGCAGATACGCAGTATTTT
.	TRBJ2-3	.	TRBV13	CASSLGSRGSGTDTQYF	TGTGCCAGCAGCTTAGGCTCCCGAGGGTCGGGCACAGATACGCAGTATTTT
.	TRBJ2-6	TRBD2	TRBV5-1	CASSPLGLAGFGGANVLTF	TGCGCCAGCAGCCCCCTGGGACTAGCGGGATTCGGAGGGGCCAACGTCCTGACTTTC
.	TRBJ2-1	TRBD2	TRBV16	CASSPQSGSYEQFF	TGTGCCAGCAGCCCCCAAAGCGGGAGTTATGAGCAGTTCTTC
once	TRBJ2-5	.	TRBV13	CASSSRIGRETQYF	TGTGCCAGCAGCTCCCGTATTGGGAGAGAGACCCAGTACTTC
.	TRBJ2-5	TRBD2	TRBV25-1	CATGTSGETQYF	TGTGCCACTGGGACTAGCGGAGAGACCCAGTACTTC
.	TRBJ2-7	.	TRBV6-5	CASRKGKGGSYEQYF	TGTGCCAGCAGAAAGGGAAAAGGAGGATCCTACGAGCAGTACTTC
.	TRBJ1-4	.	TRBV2	CASRFGRVEKLFF	TGTGCCAGCAGATTCGGCCGGGTCGAAAAACTGTTTTTT
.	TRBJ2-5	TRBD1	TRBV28	CASSLGDSLQETQYF	TGTGCCAGCAGTTTGGGGGACAGCCTCCAAGAGACCCAGTACTTC
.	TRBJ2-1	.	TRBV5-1	CASSSTGTRYNEQFF	TGCGCCAGCAGCTCAACCGGGACTCGATACAATGAGCAGTTCTTC
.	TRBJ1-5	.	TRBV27	CASSFNSYQPQHF	TGTGCCAGCAGTTTCAACAGCTATCAGCCCCAGCATTTT
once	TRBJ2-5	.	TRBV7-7	CASSLGQGSETQYF	TGTGCTAGCAGCTTAGGTCAGGGCTCAGAGACCCAGTACTTC
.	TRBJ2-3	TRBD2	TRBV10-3	CAIRTSGGSDTQYF	TGTGCCATCAGGACTAGCGGGGGGTCAGATACGCAGTATTTT
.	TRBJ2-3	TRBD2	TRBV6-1	CASSEAVAGGTDTQYF	TGTGCCAGCAGTGAAGCCGTGGCGGGAGGAACAGATACGCAGTATTTT
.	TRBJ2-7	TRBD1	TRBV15	CATSEGTGPSYEQYF	TGTGCCACCAGCGAAGGGACAGGGCCTTCCTACGAGCAGTACTTC
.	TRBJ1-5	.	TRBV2	CASSEARGGQPQHF	TGTGCCAGCAGTGAAGCGAGGGGAGGGCAGCCCCAGCATTTT
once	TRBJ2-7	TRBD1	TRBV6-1	CASSERDRGHEQYF	TGTGCCAGCAGTGAAAGGGACAGGGGACACGAGCAGTACTTC
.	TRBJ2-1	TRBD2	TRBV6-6	CASSWTSGSRNEQFF	TGTGCCAGCAGTTGGACTAGCGGGAGTCGGAATGAGCAGTTCTTC
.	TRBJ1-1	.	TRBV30	CAWRRGSMNTEAFF	TGTGCCTGGAGAAGGGGTTCGATGAACACTGAAGCTTTCTTT
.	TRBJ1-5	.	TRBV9	CASSVAGGANQPQHF	TGTGCCAGCAGCGTAGCTGGAGGGGCCAATCAGCCCCAGCATTTT
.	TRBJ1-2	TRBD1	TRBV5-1	CASSRGTGDYGYTF	TGCGCCAGCAGCCGTGGGACAGGGGATTATGGCTACACCTTC
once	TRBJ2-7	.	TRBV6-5	CASSYGPRDEQYF	TGTGCCAGCAGTTACGGCCCTCGGGACGAGCAGTACTTC
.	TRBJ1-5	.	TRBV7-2	CASSPLGGQPQHF	TGTGCCAGCAGCCCCCTGGGGGGTCAGCCCCAGCATTTT
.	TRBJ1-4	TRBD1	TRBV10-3	CAISEPGQGAQEKLFF	TGTGCCATCAGTGAGCCGGGACAGGGGGCACAGGAAAAACTGTTTTTT
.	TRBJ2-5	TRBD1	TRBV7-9	CASSLMTGEKETQYF	TGTGCCAGCAGCTTAATGACAGGGGAGAAAGAGACCCAGTACTTC
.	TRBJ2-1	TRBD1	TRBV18	CASSFSIPRGSYNEQFF	TGTGCCAGCTCATTCAGTATCCCCAGGGGGTCCTACAATGAGCAGTTCTTC
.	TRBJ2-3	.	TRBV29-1	CSVVANGDTDTQYF	TGCAGCGTTGTGGCGAACGGGGATACAGATACGCAGTATTTT
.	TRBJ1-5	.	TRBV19	CASSIGGRGNQPQHF	TGTGCCAGTAGTATAGGGGGGAGGGGCAATCAGCCCCAGCATTTT
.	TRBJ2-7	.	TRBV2	CASSGDSYEQYF	TGTGCCAGCAGTGGGGACTCCTACGAGCAGTACTTC